The 24 T cell receptor beta chains below all came from one sample that was sequenced in a study of CD8+ T cells in alopecia areata. Extraction and reverse transcription of RNA yielded cDNA as the sequencing template. Produced via immunoSEQ multiplex PCR; TCRdb's table is partial and in-frame only. The sample shows about 110,000 clones, under 60% of them seen only once. Material: NKG2D-low CD8+ T cells sorted from blood. The receptor source for this set is a human donor with alopecia areata.

The chain recombines TRBV28 with TRBJ2-7, with 9 bases that match TRBD2. The CDR3 length is 14 residues. Germline V gene sequence: CDR1 MDHEN, CDR2 SYDVKM. With 7 bases clipped from V and 4 bases from J, the junction kept 8 bases outside the gene matches. The CDR3 sequence: CASTIAGEDYEQYF. CDR3 nucleotide sequence: TGTGCCAGCACCATAGCGGGAGAGGATTACGAGCAGTACTTC.

The chain uses TRBV19 and TRBJ1-5; D is unclear. The CDR3 consists of 14 residues. Trimming removed 3 bases at V and 0 bases at J, with 6 bases between. The germline V gene has CDR1 LNHDA and CDR2 SQIVND (reference sequence). The CDR3 nucleotides are TGTGCCAGTAGTATGTCAGATAGCAATCAGCCCCAGCATTTT. It encodes CASSMSDSNQPQHF.

In nucleotides, the CDR3 is TGTGCCAGCAGTTTGGTGGGAGGTTACAATGAGCAGTTCTTC. Encoded protein: CASSLVGGYNEQFF. The chain has TRBV28 and TRBJ2-1, with D perhaps matching TRBD2 (6 bases). Trimming left V 3 bases short and J 4 bases short, with 10 bases between. This CDR3 is 14 amino acids long. Germline V gene lookup returns CDR1 MDHEN and CDR2 SYDVKM.

This clone was recorded only once. This chain uses TRBV5-6 with TRBJ1-1; no reliable D call. V lost 0 bases and J lost 10, with 19 bases in between. This CDR3 comprises 15 residues. CDR1 is SGHDT, CDR2 YYEEEE, per germline. CDR3 nucleotide sequence: TGTGCCAGCAGCTTGGGCCCAATATATCATCTGGGAGCTTTCTTT. This codes for CASSLGPIYHLGAFF.

This chain uses TRBV30 with TRBJ2-7; 7 bases map to TRBD2. Germline assignment: CDR1 GTSNPN and CDR2 SVGIG (reference sequence). This CDR3 has 16 amino acids. V lost 2 bases to trimming and J lost 4 bases; unmatched junction nucleotides: 14. CDR3 amino acids: CAWSPREAGEFYEQYF. As DNA, the CDR3 is TGTGCCTGGAGTCCCCGGGAGGCGGGCGAATTTTACGAGCAGTACTTC.

The chain combines TRBV19 with TRBJ2-2; D gene unclear. This CDR3 has 10 residues. V was cut by 8 bases and J by 7 bases, with 5 bases left in between. Germline values: CDR1 LNHDA, CDR2 SQIVND (reference sequence). Here the CDR3 reads CASLNGELFF. Here the CDR3 DNA reads TGTGCCAGTCTAAACGGGGAGCTGTTTTTT.

A note on this clone: Different DNA sequences within this sample yield the same CDR3. The V gene is TRBV27, the J gene TRBJ2-7; TRBD2 agrees at 7 bases. The germline CDR1 and CDR2 sequences are MNHEY and SMNVEV (reference sequence). V gave up 0 bases and J gave up 4 bases; unmatched junction bases: 3. This CDR3 comprises 14 residues. CDR3 DNA: TGTGCCAGCAGTTTATCGGTCGGGGGGTACGAGCAGTACTTC. This codes for CASSLSVGGYEQYF.

The V gene is TRBV29-1, the J gene TRBJ1-2; 7 nucleotides match TRBD1. With 4 bases clipped from V and 9 bases from J, the junction kept 8 bases outside the gene matches. Germline V gives CDR1 SQVTM, CDR2 ANQGSEA. This CDR3 spans 12 amino acids. The CDR3, as DNA: TGCAGCGTTGGATCACAGGGGAGGAGCTACACCTTC. This gives the protein CSVGSQGRSYTF.

This clone has just a few counts. V is TRBV2 and J is TRBJ2-3; 7 nucleotides align to TRBD2. J was trimmed by 7 bases and V by 7 bases; bases with no gene match: 14. The CDR3 totals 15 residues. The germline V gene has CDR1 SNHLY and CDR2 FYNNEI. The CDR3 nucleotides read TGTGCCAGCATCCTCCCGGGACTACGGCGAAATACGCAGTATTTT. It codes for CASILPGLRRNTQYF.

This clone showed up just a few times. The gene calls are TRBV9 and TRBJ2-7; TRBD2 agrees at 8 bases. Trimming at V came to 4 bases and at J to 2 bases, leaving 5 bases not matched to a gene. The germline CDR1 and CDR2 sequences are SGDLS and YYNGEE. The CDR3 runs to 14 residues. The CDR3 DNA follows: TGTGCCAGCAGCTCCCGAGCGGGAGCCTACGAGCAGTACTTC. Its protein product is CASSSRAGAYEQYF.

This clone was found once. The chain recombines TRBV5-1 with TRBJ2-7; D ambiguous. The CDR3 totals 17 residues. V was cut by 1 base and J by 0 bases, with 17 bases left in between. CDR1 is SGHRS, CDR2 YFSETQ, per germline. This CDR3 is CASSLLRRIESSYEQYF. The CDR3 DNA sequence: TGCGCCAGCAGCTTGCTCCGGAGAATAGAGAGCTCCTACGAGCAGTACTTC.

The CDR3 coding sequence is TGTGCCAGCAGTCTCCGGGGTAGCGCTGTCCCCGGGGAGCAGTACTTC. Its protein product is CASSLRGSAVPGEQYF. The rearrangement joins TRBV6-6 to TRBJ2-7, with D possibly being TRBD2 (5 bases). V shed 5 bases and J shed 7 bases, with 24 bases lying between them. Germline V CDR1 and CDR2: MNHNY, SVGAGI (reference sequence). The CDR3 covers 16 residues.

The table lists this clone with a count of one. The chain is built from TRBV5-6 and TRBJ2-3, with TRBD2 as a possible D gene (5 bases). The germline V and J ends were trimmed by 4 bases and 4 bases, with 7 bases remaining between them. CDR3 length equals 12 residues. From germline, CDR1 is SGHDT and CDR2 YYEEEE. The CDR3 spells CASSTGADTQYF. The CDR3 DNA is TGTGCCAGCAGCACCGGGGCAGATACGCAGTATTTT. The full variable domain, in which reference TRBV5-6 and TRBJ2-3 provide the parts outside the CDR3, is DAGVTQSPTHLIKTRGQQVTLRCSPKSGHDTVSWYQQALGQGPQFIFQYYEEEERQRGNFPDRFSGHQFPNYSSELNVNALLLGDSALYLCASSTGADTQYFGPGTRLTVL.

The chain carries TRBV11-1 and TRBJ2-1; 11 bases line up with TRBD1. CDR1 and CDR2 from the germline V gene are SGHAT and FQDESV (reference sequence). With 2 bases clipped from V and 6 bases from J, the junction kept 6 bases outside the gene matches. CDR3 length: 16 residues. CDR3 residues: CASSLRTGGAPNEQFF. The CDR3 DNA reads TGTGCCAGCAGCTTAAGGACAGGGGGCGCCCCCAATGAGCAGTTCTTC.

The J gene is TRBJ2-1, the V gene TRBV29-1; the match to TRBD2 covers 8 bases. This CDR3 region has 16 residues. J gave up 3 bases and V 1 base, and 8 bases lay outside the gene matches. Germline V gene lookup returns CDR1 SQVTM and CDR2 ANQGSEA. For the CDR3, the DNA is TGCAGCGTTGAAGTGAGACCGGGACTAGGCTACAATGAGCAGTTCTTC. Protein product: CSVEVRPGLGYNEQFF.

This clone was seen more than once but under ten times. The chain combines TRBV29-1 with TRBJ1-1; unclear D gene. CDR3 length: 13 residues. The V end was cut by 5 bases, the J end by 3 bases, with 13 bases between. CDR1 and CDR2 from the germline V gene are SQVTM and ANQGSEA. Here the CDR3 DNA reads TGCAGCGTTACCCGGGGTACAGACACTGAAGCTTTCTTT. It translates to CSVTRGTDTEAFF.

The genes are TRBV28 and TRBJ2-1; D call uncertain. The germline V gene encodes CDR1 MDHEN and CDR2 SYDVKM. Trimming pared 1 base from V and 3 bases from J, leaving 10 bases between. The CDR3 sequence is 15 residues long. The CDR3 loop is CASSLSTTDYNEQFF. In DNA form, the CDR3 reads TGTGCCAGCAGTTTATCCACTACCGACTACAATGAGCAGTTCTTC.

This clone was observed a handful of times. The junction departs from germline at one end; a sequencing error may be responsible. CDR3 DNA: TGCGCCAGCAGTGATCGGCTAGGGGGGCTCTTC. Its protein is CASSDRLGGLF. The J gene is TRBJ2-1, the V gene TRBV10-2; D is possibly TRBD1 or TRBD2 (6 bases each). This CDR3 comprises 11 residues. The germline gives CDR1 WSHSY, CDR2 SAAADI.

This clone was observed a handful of times. This sequence joins TRBV29-1 and TRBJ1-1, with D possibly being TRBD1 (5 bases). Deletions cut 0 bases from V and 10 bases from J, with 9 bases between. CDR1 is SQVTM, CDR2 ANQGSEA, per germline. The CDR3 covers 11 residues. The CDR3 region has the DNA TGCAGCGTTGAAGATCTCGGGGGAGCTTTCTTT. Its protein is CSVEDLGGAFF. The full variable domain, with the rest looked up from reference TRBV29-1 and TRBJ1-1, is SAVISQKPSRDICQRGTSLTIQCQVDSQVTMMFWYRQQPGQSLTLIATANQGSEATYESGFVIDKFPISRPNLTFSTLTVSNMSPEDSSIYLCSVEDLGGAFFGQGTRLTVV.

The genes are TRBV27 and TRBJ2-4; TRBD1 might be the D (6 bases). V gave up 5 bases and J gave up 8 bases, with 13 bases separating them. Germline-derived CDR1 and CDR2 are MNHEY and SMNVEV (reference sequence). The CDR3 consists of 13 residues. CDR3 loop: CASSPGQIDIQYF. The CDR3 DNA sequence: TGTGCCAGCAGTCCCGGACAGATAGACATTCAGTACTTC.

The chain joins TRBV7-9 to TRBJ1-2; TRBD1 is a possible D gene (6 bases). V gave up 7 bases and J gave up 4 bases, with 16 bases separating them. Germline values: CDR1 SEHNR, CDR2 FQNEAQ (reference sequence). The CDR3 length is 14 residues. CDR3 sequence: CASIRTDIGYGYTF. The CDR3 bases are TGTGCCAGCATAAGGACAGACATTGGCTATGGCTACACCTTC.

V gene TRBV29-1 combines with J gene TRBJ1-4; 8 positions agree with TRBD1. The CDR3 extends over 13 amino acids. The V gene end was trimmed by 5 bases and the J gene end by 7 bases; junction bases not matched to a gene: 6. Germline-derived CDR1 and CDR2 are SQVTM and ANQGSEA. CDR3 region: CSVPDRGSEKLFF. CDR3 in DNA: TGCAGCGTTCCCGACAGGGGAAGTGAAAAACTGTTTTTT.

J is TRBJ1-2 and V is TRBV4-1; tentative D call: TRBD1 (6 bases). Per the germline V gene, CDR1 is MGHRA and CDR2 is YSYEKL. The CDR3 totals 14 residues. Trimming removed 4 bases at V and 8 bases at J, with 17 bases between. The CDR3 nucleotides read TGCGCCAGCAGCCCCAGGGACACAAGTAACGGCTACACCTTC. Translation gives CASSPRDTSNGYTF.

This clone was observed a few times. The chain combines TRBV29-1 with TRBJ2-7, with D hard to call. With 4 bases removed from V and 6 bases from J, the gap between germline ends came to 10 bases. The CDR3 spans 11 residues. Germline V CDR1 and CDR2: SQVTM, ANQGSEA. The DNA for the CDR3 is TGCAGCGTTGTTGCCGGGCCCGAGCAGTACTTC. This translates into CSVVAGPEQYF.